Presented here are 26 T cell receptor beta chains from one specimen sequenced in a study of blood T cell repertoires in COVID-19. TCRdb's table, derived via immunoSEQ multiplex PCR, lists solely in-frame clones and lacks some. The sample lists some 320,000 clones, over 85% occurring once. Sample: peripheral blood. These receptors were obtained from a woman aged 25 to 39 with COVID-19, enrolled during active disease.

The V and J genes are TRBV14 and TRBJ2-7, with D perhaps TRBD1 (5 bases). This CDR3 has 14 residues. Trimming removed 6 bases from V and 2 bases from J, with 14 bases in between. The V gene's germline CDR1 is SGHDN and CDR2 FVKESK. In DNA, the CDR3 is TGTGCCAGCAGTCGAGCAGGGTTCCCCTACGAGCAGTACTTC. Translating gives CASSRAGFPYEQYF.

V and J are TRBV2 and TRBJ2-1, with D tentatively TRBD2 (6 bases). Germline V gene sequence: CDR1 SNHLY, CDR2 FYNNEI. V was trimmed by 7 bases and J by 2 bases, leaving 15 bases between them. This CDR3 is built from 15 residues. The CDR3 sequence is CASKYRDFPYNEQFF. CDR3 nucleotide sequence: TGTGCCAGCAAATACCGGGACTTCCCCTACAATGAGCAGTTCTTC.

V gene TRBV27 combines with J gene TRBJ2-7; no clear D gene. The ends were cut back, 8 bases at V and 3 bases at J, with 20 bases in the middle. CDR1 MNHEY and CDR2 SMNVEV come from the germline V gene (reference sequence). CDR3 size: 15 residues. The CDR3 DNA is TGTGCCAGCTCTCTGACTCGGTGGGTTGGCTACGAGCAGTACTTC. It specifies CASSLTRWVGYEQYF.

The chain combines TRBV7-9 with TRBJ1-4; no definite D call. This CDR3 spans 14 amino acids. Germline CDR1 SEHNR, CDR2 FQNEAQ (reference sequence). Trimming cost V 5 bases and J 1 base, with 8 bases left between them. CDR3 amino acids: CASSPGETNEKLFF. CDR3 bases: TGTGCCAGCAGCCCCGGGGAAACTAATGAAAAACTGTTTTTT.

CDR3 in DNA: TGTGCCAGCTCACCGTCATTGGTAGATCAGCCCCAGCATTTT. Translating gives CASSPSLVDQPQHF. The V gene is TRBV18, the J gene TRBJ1-5; D is ambiguous. Germline V gene sequence: CDR1 KGHSH, CDR2 LQKENI. V gave up 3 bases and J gave up 5 bases, with 11 bases separating them. The CDR3 consists of 14 residues.

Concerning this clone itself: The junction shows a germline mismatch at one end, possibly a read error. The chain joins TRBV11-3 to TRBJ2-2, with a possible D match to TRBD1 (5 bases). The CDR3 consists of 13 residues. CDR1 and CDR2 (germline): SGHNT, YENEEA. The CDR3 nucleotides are TGTGCCAGCAGCTTAAGGGGCACCCGGGAGCTGTTTTTT. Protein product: CASSLRGTRELFF.

In nucleotides, the CDR3 is TGCAGCGGAGTCGGGGGGAGCTCCTACGAGCAGTACTTC. This codes for CSGVGGSSYEQYF. This chain uses TRBV29-1 with TRBJ2-7; TRBD2 matches at 7 bases. V shed 7 bases and J 0 bases; nucleotides not matched to a gene: 6. The length of the CDR3 is 13 residues. Germline CDR1 is SQVTM and CDR2 is ANQGSEA.

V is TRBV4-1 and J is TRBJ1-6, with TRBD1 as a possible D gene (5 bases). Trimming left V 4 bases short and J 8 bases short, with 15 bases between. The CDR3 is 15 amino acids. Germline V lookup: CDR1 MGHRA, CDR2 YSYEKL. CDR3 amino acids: CASSPPGGTDSPLHF. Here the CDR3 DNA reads TGCGCCAGCAGCCCCCCCGGGGGTACGGATTCACCCCTCCACTTT.

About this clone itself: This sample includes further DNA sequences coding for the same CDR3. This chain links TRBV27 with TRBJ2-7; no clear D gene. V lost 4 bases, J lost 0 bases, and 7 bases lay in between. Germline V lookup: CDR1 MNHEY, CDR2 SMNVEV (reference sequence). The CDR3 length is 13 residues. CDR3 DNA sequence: TGTGCCAGCAGTTGGGCCAGCTCCTACGAGCAGTACTTC. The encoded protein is CASSWASSYEQYF.

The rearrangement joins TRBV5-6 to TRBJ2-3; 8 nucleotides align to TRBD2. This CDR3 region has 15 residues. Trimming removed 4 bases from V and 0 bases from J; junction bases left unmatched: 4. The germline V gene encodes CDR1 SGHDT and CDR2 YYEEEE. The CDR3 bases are TGTGCCAGCAGCCGCGGGGGGCCTAGCACAGATACGCAGTATTTT. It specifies CASSRGGPSTDTQYF.

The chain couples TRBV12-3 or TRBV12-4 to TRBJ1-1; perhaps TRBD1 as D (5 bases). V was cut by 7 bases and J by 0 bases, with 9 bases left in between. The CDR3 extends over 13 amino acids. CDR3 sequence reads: CASKKGMNTEAFF. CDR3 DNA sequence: TGTGCCAGCAAAAAGGGGATGAACACTGAAGCTTTCTTT.

The CDR3 region has the DNA TGTGCCAGCAGCTTGACGGGAGGGGCAAGCTCCTACGAGCAGTACTTC. This sequence encodes CASSLTGGASSYEQYF. V is TRBV5-4 and J is TRBJ2-7, with TRBD2 identical over 8 bases. Germline V gene lookup returns CDR1 SGHNT and CDR2 YYREEE (reference sequence). The CDR3 contains 16 residues. After removal of 1 base from V and 0 bases from J, the junction contained 6 bases not matched to a gene.

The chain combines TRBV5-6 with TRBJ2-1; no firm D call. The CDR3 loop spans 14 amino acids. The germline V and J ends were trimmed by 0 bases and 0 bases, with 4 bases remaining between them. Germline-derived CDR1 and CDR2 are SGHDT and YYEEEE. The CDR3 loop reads CASSLGSSYNEQFF. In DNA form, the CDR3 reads TGTGCCAGCAGCTTGGGGAGCTCCTACAATGAGCAGTTCTTC.

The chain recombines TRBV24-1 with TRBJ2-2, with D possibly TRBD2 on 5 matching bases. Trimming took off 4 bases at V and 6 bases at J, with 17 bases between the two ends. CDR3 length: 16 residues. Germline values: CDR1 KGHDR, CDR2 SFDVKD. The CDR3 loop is CATSDSPSQVPGELFF. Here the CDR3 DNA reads TGTGCCACCAGTGACTCCCCTAGCCAGGTTCCCGGGGAGCTGTTTTTT.

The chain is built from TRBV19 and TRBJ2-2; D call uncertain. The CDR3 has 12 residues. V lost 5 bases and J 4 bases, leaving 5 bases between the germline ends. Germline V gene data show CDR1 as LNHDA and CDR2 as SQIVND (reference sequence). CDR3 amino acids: CASSYITGELFF. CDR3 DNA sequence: TGTGCCAGTAGTTATATCACCGGGGAGCTGTTTTTT.

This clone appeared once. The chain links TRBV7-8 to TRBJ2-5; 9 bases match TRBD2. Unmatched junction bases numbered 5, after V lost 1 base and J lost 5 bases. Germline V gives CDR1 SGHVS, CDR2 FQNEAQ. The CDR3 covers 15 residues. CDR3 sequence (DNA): TGTGCCAGCAGCTTAGTAGGCGGGGGGGTGGAGACCCAGTACTTC. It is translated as CASSLVGGGVETQYF.

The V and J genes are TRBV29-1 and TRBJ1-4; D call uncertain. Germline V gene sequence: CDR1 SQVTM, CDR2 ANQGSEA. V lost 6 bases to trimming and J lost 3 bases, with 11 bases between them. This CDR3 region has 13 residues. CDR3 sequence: CSVVGRANEKLFF. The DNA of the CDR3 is TGCAGCGTCGTAGGGAGGGCTAATGAAAAACTGTTTTTT.

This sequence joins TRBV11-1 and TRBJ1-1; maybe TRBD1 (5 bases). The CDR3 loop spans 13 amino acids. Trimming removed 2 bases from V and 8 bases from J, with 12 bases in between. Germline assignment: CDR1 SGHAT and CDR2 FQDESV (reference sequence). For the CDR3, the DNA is TGTGCCAGCAGCTTACCCAGGGAGGCAGAAGCTTTCTTT. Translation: CASSLPREAEAFF.

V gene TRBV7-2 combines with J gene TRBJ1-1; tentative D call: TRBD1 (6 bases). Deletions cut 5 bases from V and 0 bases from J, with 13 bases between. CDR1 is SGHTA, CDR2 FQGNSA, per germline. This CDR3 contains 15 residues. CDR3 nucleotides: TGTGCCAGCAGCAAAAGGGGGACGGTGAACACTGAAGCTTTCTTT. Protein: CASSKRGTVNTEAFF.

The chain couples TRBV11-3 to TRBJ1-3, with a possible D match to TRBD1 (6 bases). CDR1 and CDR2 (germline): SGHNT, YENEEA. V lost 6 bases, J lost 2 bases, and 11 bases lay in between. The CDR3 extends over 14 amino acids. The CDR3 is CASSRTGTGNTIYF. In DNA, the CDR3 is TGTGCCAGCAGTCGTACAGGGACTGGAAACACCATATATTTT. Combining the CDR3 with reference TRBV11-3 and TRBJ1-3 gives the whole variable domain EAGVVQSPRYKIIEKKQPVAFWCNPISGHNTLYWYLQNLGQGPELLIRYENEEAVDDSQLPKDRFSAERLKGVDSTLKIQPAELGDSAVYLCASSRTGTGNTIYFGEGSWLTVV.

CDR3 loop: CASSFAGTVREQYF. For the CDR3, the DNA is TGTGCCAGCAGTTTTGCGGGGACCGTACGCGAGCAGTACTTC. The chain links TRBV28 to TRBJ2-7, with a weak D call TRBD2 (6 bases). This CDR3 has 14 residues. The V and J ends lost 3 bases and 6 bases respectively, with 15 bases between them. Germline V gives CDR1 MDHEN, CDR2 SYDVKM.

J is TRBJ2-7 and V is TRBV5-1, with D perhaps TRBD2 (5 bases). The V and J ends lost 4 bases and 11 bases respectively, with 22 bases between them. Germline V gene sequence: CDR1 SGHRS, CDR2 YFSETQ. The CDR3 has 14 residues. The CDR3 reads CASSLYPDSPFEYF. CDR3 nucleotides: TGCGCCAGCAGCCTCTACCCGGACTCCCCATTCGAGTACTTC.

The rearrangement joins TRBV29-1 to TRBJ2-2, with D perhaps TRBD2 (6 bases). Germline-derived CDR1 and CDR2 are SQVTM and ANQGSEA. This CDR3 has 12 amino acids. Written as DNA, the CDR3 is TGCAGTTGCGGGGTTTACACCGGGGAGCTGTTTTTT. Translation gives CSCGVYTGELFF.

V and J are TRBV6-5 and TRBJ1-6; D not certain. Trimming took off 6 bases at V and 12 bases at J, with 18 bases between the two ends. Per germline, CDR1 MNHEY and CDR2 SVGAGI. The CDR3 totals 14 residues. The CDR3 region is CASRRGTALGPLHF. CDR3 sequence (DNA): TGTGCCAGCAGACGCGGCACTGCCCTTGGACCCCTCCACTTT.

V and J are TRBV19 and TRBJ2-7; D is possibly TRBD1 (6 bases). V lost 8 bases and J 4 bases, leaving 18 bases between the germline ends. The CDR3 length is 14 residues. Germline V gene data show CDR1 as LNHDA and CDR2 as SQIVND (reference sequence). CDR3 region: CASALGGPGYEQYF. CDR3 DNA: TGTGCCAGTGCATTAGGGGGACCGGGGTACGAGCAGTACTTC.

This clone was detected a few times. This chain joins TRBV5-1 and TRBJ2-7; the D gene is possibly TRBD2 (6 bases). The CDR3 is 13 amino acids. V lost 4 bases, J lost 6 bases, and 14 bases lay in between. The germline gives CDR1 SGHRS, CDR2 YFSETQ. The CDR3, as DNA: TGCGCCAGCAGCCTCAGGACTACCGGCGAGCAGTACTTC. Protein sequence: CASSLRTTGEQYF. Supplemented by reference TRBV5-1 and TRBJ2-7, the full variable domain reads KAGVTQTPRYLIKTRGQQVTLSCSPISGHRSVSWYQQTPGQGLQFLFEYFSETQRNKGNFPGRFSGRQFSNSRSEMNVSTLELGDSALYLCASSLRTTGEQYFGPGTRLTVT.